This T cell receptor beta chain was observed in a study of T-cell memory formation after mild COVID-19. Study-level results: The SARS-CoV-2 specificity of second-wave clones reaching peak at day 37 remained unverified. Contracting CD4+ clones were located mainly in CM and EM, and CD8+ clones in EMRA.

Trimming shortened V by 4 bases and J by 2 bases, and 12 bases separated the two germline ends. Germline assignment: CDR1 LGHDT and CDR2 YNNKEL (reference sequence). This CDR3 has 14 residues. About this clonotype: The antigen remains undetermined.

From the 5' RACE reads, TCRdb called clonotypes with MiXCR, one entry per CDR3 protein. The sample consists of 250,000 to 350,000 distinct CDR3 sequences, less than 20% of them appearing once. Sequencing was carried out using PBMCs or a T cell subset sorted from them (not recorded which). This receptor was obtained from a young man who had mild COVID-19 (a few samples of this study predate the infection). Cell type and time point are not known. The rearrangement joins TRBV3-1 to TRBJ2-7; D gene unclear. DNA for the CDR3: TGTGCCAGCAGCCCGCTCGAGTGGGCCTACGAGCAGTACTTC. Its translation is CASSPLEWAYEQYF.